Listed below are T cell receptor beta chains from one sample, sequenced in a study of vaccination and CD4 T cells after COVID-19. Which antigens these TCRs recognize remains unknown. MiXCR was run by TCRdb on the PCR reads, yielding one entry per CDR3 protein. The data hold roughly 4,200 distinct CDR3 sequences, with approximately 19% observed a single time. The sample comprised CD4+ T cells from blood, cultured in vitro. The receptors come from a human donor who had recovered from COVID-19. CDR3s include the opening cysteine and the closing phenylalanine or tryptophan. The D gene is left open where the match is weak. Only part of the rows carry a size: once, few, many, or a class if the clone is expanded.

V	J	size	D	CDR3	DNA
TRBV2	TRBJ1-2	few	.	CASSETQDNYGYTF	TGTGCCAGCAGTGAAACGCAGGATAACTATGGCTACACCTTC
TRBV4-1	TRBJ1-5	.	.	CASSQDGTGGRNQPQHF	TGCGCCAGCAGCCAAGATGGGACCGGGGGAAGGAATCAGCCCCAGCATTTT
TRBV3-1	TRBJ2-5	.	.	CASTFGSPYVGSRETQYF	TGTGCCAGCACCTTTGGGAGCCCCTACGTGGGGTCTCGAGAGACCCAGTACTTC
TRBV5-4	TRBJ1-2	.	.	CASSFQGRLYGYTF	TGTGCCAGCAGCTTTCAGGGCAGGCTCTATGGCTACACCTTC
TRBV5-1	TRBJ2-5	.	TRBD1	CASSFGGTGGETQYF	TGCGCCAGCAGCTTCGGTGGGACAGGGGGAGAGACCCAGTACTTC
TRBV9	TRBJ2-3	.	.	CASSVDTDRGDTQYF	TGTGCCAGCAGCGTAGACACAGACAGAGGAGATACGCAGTATTTT
TRBV2	TRBJ1-5	medium-sized	.	CASRGRIYQPQHF	TGTGCCAGCAGAGGCAGGATCTATCAGCCCCAGCATTTT
TRBV5-6	TRBJ1-1	medium-sized	TRBD1	CASSLATGGERTGEAFF	TGTGCCAGCAGCTTGGCCACAGGGGGCGAACGAACCGGTGAAGCTTTCTTT
TRBV5-1	TRBJ2-1	.	.	CASSLAPEGNEQFF	TGCGCCAGCAGCTTGGCTCCCGAAGGGAATGAGCAGTTCTTC
TRBV20-1	TRBJ2-1	.	.	CSARDFRDSYNEQFF	TGCAGTGCTAGAGATTTCAGGGATTCCTACAATGAGCAGTTCTTC
TRBV27	TRBJ2-2	medium-sized	TRBD1	CASSTTTGANTGELFF	TGTGCCAGCAGTACGACGACAGGGGCCAACACCGGGGAGCTGTTTTTT
TRBV30	TRBJ2-1	few	TRBD2	CAWSKGRGAYNEQFF	TGTGCCTGGAGTAAAGGGCGGGGGGCCTACAATGAGCAGTTCTTC
TRBV19	TRBJ2-7	few	TRBD1	CASRDRGSYEQYF	TGTGCCAGTAGGGACAGGGGTTCCTACGAGCAGTACTTC
TRBV4-2	TRBJ2-3	few	.	CASSRPAGDTQYF	TGTGCCAGCAGCCGCCCAGCCGGAGATACGCAGTATTTT
TRBV6-1	TRBJ1-1	.	TRBD1	CASGVTGQGAEAFF	TGTGCCAGCGGTGTCACGGGACAGGGGGCTGAAGCTTTCTTT
TRBV5-1	TRBJ2-2	.	TRBD1	CASKGAFNTGELFF	TGCGCCAGCAAGGGGGCCTTTAACACCGGGGAGCTGTTTTTT
TRBV5-1	TRBJ1-1	.	.	CASSLDGKNTEAFF	TGCGCCAGCAGCTTGGACGGCAAGAACACTGAAGCTTTCTTT
TRBV5-4	TRBJ1-2	few	.	CASSLAGGSGRGYTF	TGTGCCAGCAGCTTGGCTGGGGGGTCAGGGCGAGGCTACACCTTC
TRBV5-1	TRBJ2-5	.	.	CASSLVSAGLNQETQYF	TGCGCCAGCAGCTTGGTATCGGCAGGCCTAAACCAAGAGACCCAGTACTTC
TRBV11-2	TRBJ2-3	.	.	CASSFKLTHPDTQYF	TGTGCCAGCAGCTTCAAACTTACCCACCCAGATACGCAGTATTTT
TRBV12-3/TRBV12-4	TRBJ1-1	.	.	CASTPGSPTEAFF	TGTGCCAGCACGCCCGGGAGTCCCACTGAAGCTTTCTTT
TRBV18	TRBJ2-1	.	TRBD2	CASSPRGAGGYNEQFF	TGTGCCAGCTCACCTCGGGGAGCGGGGGGTTACAATGAGCAGTTCTTC
TRBV24-1	TRBJ1-3	few	TRBD1	CATSGGDRSSGNTIYF	TGTGCCACCAGCGGGGGGGACAGGAGCTCTGGAAACACCATATATTTT
TRBV19	TRBJ1-2	medium-sized	.	CASSLLGYGYTF	TGTGCCAGTAGTCTCCTTGGGTATGGCTACACCTTC
TRBV12-5	TRBJ2-3	medium-sized	.	CASVPGTGTDTQYF	TGTGCTAGTGTGCCAGGGACTGGGACAGATACGCAGTATTTT
TRBV2	TRBJ2-3	few	TRBD2	CASSAGTSGGYTDTQYF	TGTGCCAGCAGTGCCGGGACTAGCGGGGGATACACAGATACGCAGTATTTT
TRBV7-9	TRBJ2-7	.	.	CASSYWDTYEQYF	TGTGCCAGCAGTTACTGGGACACCTACGAGCAGTACTTC
TRBV20-1	TRBJ1-2	.	TRBD1	CSATLINRGGGYTF	TGCAGTGCTACTTTGATAAACAGGGGAGGTGGCTACACCTTC
TRBV6-1	TRBJ2-7	medium-sized	.	CASRKAGDHGEQYF	TGTGCCAGCAGGAAAGCCGGGGACCACGGCGAGCAGTACTTC
TRBV7-2	TRBJ2-5	.	TRBD2	CASRRTGGGGQETQYF	TGTGCCAGCAGACGAACGGGCGGGGGAGGTCAAGAGACCCAGTACTTC
TRBV7-2	TRBJ2-7	few	.	CASRYTDGNYEQYF	TGTGCCAGCAGATATACAGACGGAAACTACGAGCAGTACTTC
TRBV12-3/TRBV12-4	TRBJ1-2	medium-sized	.	CASSRLLSGYGYTF	TGTGCCAGCAGTAGGCTTTTGTCAGGTTATGGCTACACCTTC
TRBV7-9	TRBJ2-3	medium-sized	.	CASSLVADTQYF	TGTGCCAGCAGCTTGGTAGCGGATACGCAGTATTTT
TRBV7-9	TRBJ2-3	few	.	CASSPLSDTQYF	TGTGCCAGCAGCCCGTTGTCAGATACGCAGTATTTT
TRBV20-1	TRBJ1-2	medium-sized	TRBD1	CSARVPGQGITGYTF	TGCAGTGCTAGAGTCCCGGGACAGGGAATAACCGGCTACACCTTC
TRBV20-1	TRBJ1-2	few	.	CSARDRRSGRGYTF	TGCAGTGCTAGAGATAGGCGGTCTGGTAGGGGCTACACCTTC
TRBV18	TRBJ1-5	few	.	CASSAQGGSNQPQHF	TGTGCCAGCTCAGCACAGGGTGGCAGCAATCAGCCCCAGCATTTT
TRBV30	TRBJ1-6	few	TRBD1	CAWTGGYNSPLHF	TGTGCCTGGACAGGGGGCTATAATTCACCCCTCCACTTT
TRBV20-1	TRBJ2-1	.	.	CSAPGGATGSSYNEQFF	TGCAGTGCACCCGGTGGGGCAACGGGGAGCTCCTACAATGAGCAGTTCTTC
TRBV30	TRBJ1-5	.	.	CAWSVGSGKQPQHF	TGTGCCTGGAGTGTAGGGTCAGGGAAACAGCCCCAGCATTTT
TRBV5-4	TRBJ1-2	few	TRBD1	CASSFGQGVYGYTF	TGTGCCAGCAGCTTCGGACAGGGGGTCTATGGCTACACCTTC
TRBV29-1	TRBJ1-1	once	.	CSAYRDMNTEAFF	TGCAGCGCCTACAGGGATATGAACACTGAAGCTTTCTTT
TRBV7-6	TRBJ2-7	.	.	CASSLDEYEQYF	TGTGCCAGCAGCTTGGACGAGTACGAGCAGTACTTC
TRBV20-1	TRBJ1-6	few	.	CSARAGGSSYNSPLHF	TGCAGTGCTAGAGCGGGGGGTAGCTCCTATAATTCACCCCTCCACTTT
TRBV30	TRBJ2-3	.	.	CAWRVGYTDTQYF	TGTGCCTGGAGGGTGGGATACACAGATACGCAGTATTTT
TRBV4-2	TRBJ1-1	.	.	CASSQITKGRSLRAFF	TGTGCCAGCAGCCAGATCACTAAAGGACGGAGCCTCAGAGCTTTCTTT
TRBV10-2	TRBJ1-2	.	.	CASTETGFYGYTF	TGCGCCAGCACTGAGACTGGCTTCTATGGCTACACCTTC